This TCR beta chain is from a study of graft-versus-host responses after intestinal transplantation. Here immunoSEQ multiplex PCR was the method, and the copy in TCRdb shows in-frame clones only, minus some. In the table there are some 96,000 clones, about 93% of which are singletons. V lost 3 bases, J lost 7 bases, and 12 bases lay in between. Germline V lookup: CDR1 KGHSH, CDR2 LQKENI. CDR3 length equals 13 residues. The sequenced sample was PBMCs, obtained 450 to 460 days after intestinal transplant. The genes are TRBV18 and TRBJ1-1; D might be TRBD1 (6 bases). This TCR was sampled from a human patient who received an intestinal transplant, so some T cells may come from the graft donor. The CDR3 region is CASSPSDRSEAFF. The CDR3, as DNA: TGTGCCAGCTCACCTTCCGACAGGAGTGAAGCTTTCTTT. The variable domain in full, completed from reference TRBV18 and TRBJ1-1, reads NAGVMQNPRHLVRRRGQEARLRCSPMKGHSHVYWYRQLPEEGLKFMVYLQKENIIDESGMPKERFSAEFPKEGPSILRIQQVVRGDSAAYFCASSPSDRSEAFFGQGTRLTVV.